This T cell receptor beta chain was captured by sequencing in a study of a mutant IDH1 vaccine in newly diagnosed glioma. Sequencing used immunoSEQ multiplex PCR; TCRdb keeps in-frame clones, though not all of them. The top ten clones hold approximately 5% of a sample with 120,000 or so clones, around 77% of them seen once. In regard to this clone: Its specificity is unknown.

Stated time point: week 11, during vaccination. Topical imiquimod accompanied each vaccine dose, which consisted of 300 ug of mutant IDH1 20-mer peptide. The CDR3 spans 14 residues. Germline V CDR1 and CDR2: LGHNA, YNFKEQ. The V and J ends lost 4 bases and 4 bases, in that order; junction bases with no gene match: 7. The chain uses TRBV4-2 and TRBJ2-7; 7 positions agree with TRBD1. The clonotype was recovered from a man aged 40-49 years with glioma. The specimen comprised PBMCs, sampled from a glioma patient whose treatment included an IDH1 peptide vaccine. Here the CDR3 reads CASSPGQADYEQYF. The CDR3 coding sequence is TGTGCCAGCAGCCCCGGACAGGCGGATTACGAGCAGTACTTC.